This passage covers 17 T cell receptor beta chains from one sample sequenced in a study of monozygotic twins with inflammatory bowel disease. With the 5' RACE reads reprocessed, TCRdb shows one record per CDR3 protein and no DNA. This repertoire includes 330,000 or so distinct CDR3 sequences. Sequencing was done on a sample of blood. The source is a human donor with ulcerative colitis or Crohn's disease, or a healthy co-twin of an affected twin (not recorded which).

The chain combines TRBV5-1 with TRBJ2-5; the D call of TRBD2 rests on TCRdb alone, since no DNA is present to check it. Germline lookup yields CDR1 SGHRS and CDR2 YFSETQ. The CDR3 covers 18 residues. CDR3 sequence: CASSLASRGGPMQETQYF. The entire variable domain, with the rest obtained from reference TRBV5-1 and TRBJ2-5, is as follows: KAGVTQTPRYLIKTRGQQVTLSCSPISGHRSVSWYQQTPGQGLQFLFEYFSETQRNKGNFPGRFSGRQFSNSRSEMNVSTLELGDSALYLCASSLASRGGPMQETQYFGPGTRLLVL.

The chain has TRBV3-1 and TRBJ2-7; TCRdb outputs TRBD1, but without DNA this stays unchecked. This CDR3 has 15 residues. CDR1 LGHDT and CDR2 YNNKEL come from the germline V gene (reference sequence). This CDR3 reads CASSQVAGAAYEQYF.

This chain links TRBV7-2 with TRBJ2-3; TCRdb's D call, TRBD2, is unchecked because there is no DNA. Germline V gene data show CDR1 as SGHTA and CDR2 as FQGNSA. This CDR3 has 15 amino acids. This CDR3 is CASSLGSGVTDTQYF. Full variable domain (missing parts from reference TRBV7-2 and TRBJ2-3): GAGVSQSPSNKVTEKGKDVELRCDPISGHTALYWYRQSLGQGLEFLIYFQGNSAPDKSGLPSDRFSAERTGGSVSTLTIQRTQQEDSAVYLCASSLGSGVTDTQYFGPGTRLTVL.

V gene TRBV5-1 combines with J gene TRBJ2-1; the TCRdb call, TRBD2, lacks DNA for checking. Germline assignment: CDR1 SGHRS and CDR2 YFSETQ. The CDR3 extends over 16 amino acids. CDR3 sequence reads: CASSGPGLAGGNEQFF. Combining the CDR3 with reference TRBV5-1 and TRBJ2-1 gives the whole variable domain KAGVTQTPRYLIKTRGQQVTLSCSPISGHRSVSWYQQTPGQGLQFLFEYFSETQRNKGNFPGRFSGRQFSNSRSEMNVSTLELGDSALYLCASSGPGLAGGNEQFFGPGTRLTVL.

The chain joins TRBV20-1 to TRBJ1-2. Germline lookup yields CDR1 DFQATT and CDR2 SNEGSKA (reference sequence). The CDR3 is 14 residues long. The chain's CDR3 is CSASRSRANYGYTF.

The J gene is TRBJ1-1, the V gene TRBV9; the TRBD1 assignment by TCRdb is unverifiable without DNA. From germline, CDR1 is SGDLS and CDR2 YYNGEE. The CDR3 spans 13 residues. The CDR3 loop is CASSPGAGVLAFF. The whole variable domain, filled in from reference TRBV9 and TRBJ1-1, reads DSGVTQTPKHLITATGQRVTLRCSPRSGDLSVYWYQQSLDQGLQFLIQYYNGEERAKGNILERFSAQQFPDLHSELNLSSLELGDSALYFCASSPGAGVLAFFGQGTRLTVV.

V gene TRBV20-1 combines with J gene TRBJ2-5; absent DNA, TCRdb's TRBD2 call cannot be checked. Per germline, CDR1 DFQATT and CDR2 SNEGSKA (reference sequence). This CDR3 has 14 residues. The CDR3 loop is CSARGLAGVETQYF.

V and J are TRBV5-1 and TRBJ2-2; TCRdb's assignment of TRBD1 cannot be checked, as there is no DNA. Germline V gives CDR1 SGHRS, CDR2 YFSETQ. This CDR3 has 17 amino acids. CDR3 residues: CASSRKLGGTNTGELFF.

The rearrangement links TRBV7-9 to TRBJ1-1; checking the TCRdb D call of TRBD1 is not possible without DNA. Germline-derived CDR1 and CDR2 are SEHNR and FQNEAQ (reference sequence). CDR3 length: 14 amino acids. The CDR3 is CASSLVDRVDEAFF. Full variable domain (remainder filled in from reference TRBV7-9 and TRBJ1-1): DTGVSQNPRHKITKRGQNVTFRCDPISEHNRLYWYRQTLGQGPEFLTYFQNEAQLEKSRLLSDRFSAERPKGSFSTLEIQRTEQGDSAMYLCASSLVDRVDEAFFGQGTRLTVV.

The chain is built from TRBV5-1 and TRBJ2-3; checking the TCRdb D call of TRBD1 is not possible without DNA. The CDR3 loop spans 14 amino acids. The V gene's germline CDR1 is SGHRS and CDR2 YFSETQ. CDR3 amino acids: CASSAGPSADTQYF.

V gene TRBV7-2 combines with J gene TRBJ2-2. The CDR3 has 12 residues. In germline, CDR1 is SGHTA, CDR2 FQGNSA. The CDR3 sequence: CASSSYTGELFF.

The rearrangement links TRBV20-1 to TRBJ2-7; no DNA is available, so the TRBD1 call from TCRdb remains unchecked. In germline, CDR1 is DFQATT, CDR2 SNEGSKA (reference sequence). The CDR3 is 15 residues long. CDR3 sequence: CSARNRGLGPYEQYF.

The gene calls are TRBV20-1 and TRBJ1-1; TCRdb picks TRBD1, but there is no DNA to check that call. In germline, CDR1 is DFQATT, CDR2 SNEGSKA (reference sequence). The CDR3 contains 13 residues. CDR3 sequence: CSASQGRSVEAFF.

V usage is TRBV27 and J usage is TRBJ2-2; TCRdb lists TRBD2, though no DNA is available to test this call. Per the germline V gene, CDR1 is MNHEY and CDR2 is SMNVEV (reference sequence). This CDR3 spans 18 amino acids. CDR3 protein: CASSLLGSGIWNTGELFF.

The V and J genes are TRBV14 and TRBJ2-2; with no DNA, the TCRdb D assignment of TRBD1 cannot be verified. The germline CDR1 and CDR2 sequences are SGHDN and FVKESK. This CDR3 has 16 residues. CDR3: CASSGWDSVNTGELFF.

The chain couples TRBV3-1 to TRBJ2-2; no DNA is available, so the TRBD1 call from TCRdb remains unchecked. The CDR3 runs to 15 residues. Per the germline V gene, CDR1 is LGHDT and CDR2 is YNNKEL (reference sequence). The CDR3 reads CASSPGADRMGELFF.

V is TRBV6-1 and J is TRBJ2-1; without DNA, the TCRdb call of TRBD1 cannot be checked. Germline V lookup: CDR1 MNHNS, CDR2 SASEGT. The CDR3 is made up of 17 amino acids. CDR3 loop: CASSRRTRSQGQRGQFF.